The following is a T cell receptor beta chain sequence with its context. The entry originates in a study of patients and donors after allogeneic stem cell transplantation. TCRdb called the RT-PCR reads again in MiXCR, with one record for every CDR3 protein. The sample carries hundreds of thousands of distinct CDR3 sequences, 16% recorded once. Sequencing was done on a sample of blood, either unsorted or a sorted T cell fraction (not recorded which). The clonotype originates from a human donor who was either an allogeneic HSCT recipient or a stem cell or donor lymphocyte infusion donor (not recorded which). It is not recorded whose cells these are; they may come from a transplant donor.

The CDR3 DNA is TGTGCCAGCAGCTTACGACAGGGAATCAGCAATCAGCCCCAGCATTTT. This encodes CASSLRQGISNQPQHF. The chain employs TRBV7-2 and TRBJ1-5, with 7 bases that match TRBD1. This CDR3 spans 16 amino acids. V lost 2 bases to trimming and J lost 1 base; unmatched junction nucleotides: 5. Germline assignment: CDR1 SGHTA and CDR2 FQGNSA.